This TCR beta chain was sequenced for a study of Graves' ophthalmopathy and Graves' hyperthyroidism. Study-level background: Peripheral blood sampling preceded any treatment and occurred at initial diagnosis. Broader study findings: Thyroid clonotypes that were expanded above 0.001 frequency mostly also appeared in blood.

Other autoimmune diseases, uncontrolled infections, pregnancy or lactation led to the exclusion of patients. The germline V gene has CDR1 SGDLS and CDR2 YYNGEE. The CDR3 length is 16 residues. With regard to this clonotype: Antigen specificity is unknown. Sequence at one end of the junction differs from germline and may be a read error.

Scientists amplified the TCR beta CDR3 regions from RNA transcripts. HTBI-primed RT-PCR formed the first round, and a multiplex PCR formed the second. In TCRdb, the multiplex PCR reads were re-called with MiXCR into one record per CDR3 protein. The sample shows some 370,000 distinct CDR3 sequences, approximately 17% of them seen only once. This clonotype was obtained from an adult woman with stable Graves' hyperthyroidism. The chain recombines TRBV9 with TRBJ2-2; D is perhaps TRBD1 or TRBD2 (5 bases each). The sequenced sample consisted of peripheral blood. In nucleotides, the CDR3 is TGTGCCAGCAGCGTAGACCCAGGGCTGTACACCGGGGAGCTGTCTTTT. Protein: CASSVDPGLYTGELSF.